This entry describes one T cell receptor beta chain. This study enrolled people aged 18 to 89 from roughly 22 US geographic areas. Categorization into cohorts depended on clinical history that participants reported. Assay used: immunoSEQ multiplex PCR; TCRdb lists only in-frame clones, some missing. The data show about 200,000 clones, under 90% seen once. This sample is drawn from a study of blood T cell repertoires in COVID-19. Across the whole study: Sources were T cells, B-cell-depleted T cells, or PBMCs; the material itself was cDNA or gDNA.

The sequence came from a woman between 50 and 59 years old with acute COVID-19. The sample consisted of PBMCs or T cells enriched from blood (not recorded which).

The CDR3 coding sequence is TGTGCCAGTAGTATCCAGGGATTCGGCTACACCTTC. Amino acid sequence: CASSIQGFGYTF. V gene TRBV19 combines with J gene TRBJ1-2; a possible D gene is TRBD1 (5 bases). Trimming shortened V by 3 bases and J by 8 bases, and 10 bases separated the two germline ends. This CDR3 is built from 12 residues. Germline CDR1 and CDR2: LNHDA and SQIVND (reference sequence).